This TCR beta chain was retrieved from a study of CXCR3-negative and CXCR3-positive naive CD8 T cells. CD8+ T cell subsets were each sorted in triplicate, about 310,000 cells apiece. Libraries of TRB cDNA were made by 5' RACE and carried UMIs. TCRdb reprocessed the 5' RACE reads and keeps a single row for each CDR3 protein, giving no DNA. This sample's table reports 70,000 to 95,000 distinct CDR3 sequences. Germline V gives CDR1 SQVTM, CDR2 ANQGSEA. This CDR3 is built from 13 residues. The source of this sequence is a human donor in good health. Some clones in this sample may be carry-over from other donors' samples. V gene TRBV29-1 combines with J gene TRBJ2-1; the D gene TCRdb calls, TRBD2, cannot be checked with no DNA. The source material was naive CXCR3- CD8+ T cells from blood. Subset: CD45RO-CCR7+CD27+CD95- naive CD8+ T cells lacking CXCR3 (TNR3-). The CDR3 loop is CSVGRGRDNEQFF.